The 3 T cell receptor beta chains listed next were all sequenced from one sample in a study of vaccination effects on CD4 cells after COVID-19. Having been cultured for less than 12 days, the cells underwent CD4+ T cell isolation. Two doses of BNT162b2 or mRNA-1273 vaccine were administered to participants. Generated by immunoSEQ multiplex PCR, the TCRdb table keeps only in-frame clones and is missing some. The sample consists of tens of thousands of clones, roughly 73% of them appearing once. The antigens these receptors bind are not known. The sequences come from CD4+ T cells from PBMCs cultured without peptide, collected after COVID-19 vaccination. These receptor sequences come from a human donor who received a COVID-19 vaccine.

The chain employs TRBV5-3 and TRBJ1-6; D unclear. TRBV5-3 falls under the ORF class, with uncertain function. This CDR3 region has 17 residues. V was clipped by 3 bases and J by 6 bases, with 19 bases between them. CDR3 residues: CARSSRLAWRSNSPLHF. In DNA, the CDR3 is TGTGCCAGAAGCTCCCGCTTGGCCTGGAGGAGTAATTCACCCCTCCACTTT.

This clone was recorded only once. The chain recombines TRBV7-9 with TRBJ2-7, with D possibly matching TRBD1 (5 bases). Germline CDR1 is SEHNR and CDR2 is FQNEAQ (reference sequence). This CDR3 is 14 amino acids long. V was trimmed by 1 base and J by 4 bases, leaving 11 bases between them. CDR3 in DNA: TGTGCCAGCAGCTTAGATAACAGGCCATACGAGCAGTACGTC. The encoded protein is CASSLDNRPYEQYV.

This clone occurred once. This rearrangement joins TRBV7-9 to TRBJ1-4; unclear D gene. Looked up from germline, CDR1 is SEHNR and CDR2 is FQNEAQ (reference sequence). The CDR3 runs to 15 residues. The germline V and J ends were trimmed by 5 bases and 0 bases, with 10 bases remaining between them. In DNA form, the CDR3 reads TGTGCCAGCAGCGGTCCAGCAACAACTAATGAAAAACTGTTTTTT. Translating it yields CASSGPATTNEKLFF. The full variable domain, in which reference TRBV7-9 and TRBJ1-4 provide the parts outside the CDR3, is DTGVSQNPRHKITKRGQNVTFRCDPISEHNRLYWYRQTLGQGPEFLTYFQNEAQLEKSRLLSDRFSAERPKGSFSTLEIQRTEQGDSAMYLCASSGPATTNEKLFFGSGTQLSVL.